The 7 T cell receptor beta chains given below trace back to one sample, sequenced in a study of radiotherapy plus CTLA-4 blockade in lung cancer. Libraries were prepared by immunoSEQ multiplex PCR; TCRdb keeps only in-frame clonotypes and omits some of them. This sample has approximately 89,000 clones; approximately 83% occur once, and the top ten carry less than 15%. The source material was peripheral blood, sampled from a patient treated with radiotherapy plus ipilimumab. The receptors originated from a human donor with non-small cell lung cancer that progressed on radiotherapy plus ipilimumab.

The chain carries TRBV10-3 and TRBJ2-1; 7 bases are a match to TRBD2. Germline values: CDR1 ENHRY, CDR2 SYGVKD. V gave up 2 bases and J gave up 4 bases; unmatched junction bases: 2. This CDR3 is 14 amino acids long. CDR3 in amino acids: CAISEGGGYNEQFF. The CDR3 DNA reads as TGTGCCATCAGTGAGGGGGGGGGATACAATGAGCAGTTCTTC.

V is TRBV5-1 and J is TRBJ1-5; D is unclear. V was shortened by 4 bases and J by 0 bases, with 11 bases between the two germline ends. Germline V gene data show CDR1 as SGHRS and CDR2 as YFSETQ. The CDR3 spans 15 residues. The CDR3 sequence is CASSPDGYSNQPQHF. DNA for the CDR3: TGCGCCAGCAGCCCGGACGGATATAGCAATCAGCCCCAGCATTTT.

This clone was seen a single time. The rearrangement uses TRBV18 and TRBJ1-1; a weak D match, TRBD1 (5 bases). CDR3 length: 14 residues. Trimming shortened V by 0 bases and J by 10 bases, and 15 bases separated the two germline ends. Germline CDR1 reads KGHSH; CDR2 reads LQKENI. The CDR3 protein is CASSPPGTGTVAFF. CDR3 coding DNA: TGTGCCAGCTCACCACCCGGGACCGGGACGGTAGCTTTCTTT. Filled out from reference TRBV18 and TRBJ1-1, the complete variable domain reads NAGVMQNPRHLVRRRGQEARLRCSPMKGHSHVYWYRQLPEEGLKFMVYLQKENIIDESGMPKERFSAEFPKEGPSILRIQQVVRGDSAAYFCASSPPGTGTVAFFGQGTRLTVV.

The chain is built from TRBV28 and TRBJ1-4; D gene ambiguous. The V gene lost 4 bases and the J gene lost 11 bases, with 20 bases spanning the gap. Looked up from germline, CDR1 is MDHEN and CDR2 is SYDVKM. This CDR3 region has 15 residues. CDR3 amino acids: CASSSLDIPRGKLFF. The DNA for the CDR3 is TGTGCCAGCAGTTCCCTCGACATCCCACGAGGGAAACTGTTTTTT.

This clone was seen once. The chain joins TRBV2 to TRBJ2-7, with 10 bases that match TRBD1. The CDR3 is 14 residues long. Germline lookup yields CDR1 SNHLY and CDR2 FYNNEI. The V gene end was trimmed by 4 bases and the J gene end by 7 bases; junction bases not matched to a gene: 7. The chain's CDR3 is CASSGDRGRREQYF. CDR3 in DNA: TGTGCCAGCAGTGGAGACAGGGGGCGACGAGAGCAGTACTTC.

The chain joins TRBV6-5 to TRBJ2-7; D not resolved. This CDR3 spans 14 amino acids. The V end was cut by 6 bases, the J end by 0 bases, with 12 bases between. The germline CDR1 and CDR2 sequences are MNHEY and SVGAGI. The CDR3 reads CASRLFPSSYEQYF. The CDR3 bases are TGTGCCAGCAGACTTTTTCCAAGCTCCTACGAGCAGTACTTC.

The chain couples TRBV7-9 to TRBJ1-1; 8 nucleotides line up with TRBD1. Germline V gene data show CDR1 as SEHNR and CDR2 as FQNEAQ (reference sequence). This CDR3 spans 13 amino acids. V trimming: 6 bases; J trimming: 7 bases; junction bases outside the gene matches: 7. The CDR3 loop reads CASSRGTGGEAFF. CDR3 sequence (DNA): TGTGCCAGCAGTCGAGGGACAGGTGGTGAAGCTTTCTTT.